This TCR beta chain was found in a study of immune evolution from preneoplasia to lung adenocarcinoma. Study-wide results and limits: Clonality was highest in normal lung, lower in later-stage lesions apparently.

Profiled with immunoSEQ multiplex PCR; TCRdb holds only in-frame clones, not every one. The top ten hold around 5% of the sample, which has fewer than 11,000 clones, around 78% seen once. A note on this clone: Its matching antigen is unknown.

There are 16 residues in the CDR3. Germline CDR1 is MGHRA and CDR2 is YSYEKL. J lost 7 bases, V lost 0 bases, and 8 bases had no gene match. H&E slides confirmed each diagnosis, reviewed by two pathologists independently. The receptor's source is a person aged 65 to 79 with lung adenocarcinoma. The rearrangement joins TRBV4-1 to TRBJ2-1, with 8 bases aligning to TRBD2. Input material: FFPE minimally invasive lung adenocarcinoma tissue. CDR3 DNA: TGCGCCAGCAGCCAAGATACCGGGAGGGGGGAAAATGAGCAGTTCTTC. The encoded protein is CASSQDTGRGENEQFF.